The 13 T cell receptor beta chains below come from one sample, sequenced in a study of cytomegalovirus exposure and HLA in healthy donors. Primers: 60 Vbeta forward and 13 Jbeta reverse. Measured with immunoSEQ multiplex PCR; TCRdb has only the in-frame clones, and not every one. Of 150,000 to 200,000 clones listed, approximately 75% are singletons. Sequencing was performed on PBMCs. All receptors come from a girl aged 5 to 17 in good health and CMV-seronegative.

The V gene is TRBV5-1, the J gene TRBJ1-1; the D gene is possibly TRBD1 (5 bases). V lost 8 bases to trimming and J lost 10 bases, with 12 bases between them. The CDR3 runs 10 residues. Germline-derived CDR1 and CDR2 are SGHRS and YFSETQ. The CDR3 region is CASRGDRAFF. The DNA of the CDR3 is TGCGCCAGTCGGGGGGACCGAGCTTTCTTT.

The V call is TRBV9, the J call TRBJ1-5; unclear D gene. Trimming removed 9 bases at V and 3 bases at J, with 10 bases between. Germline CDR1 is SGDLS and CDR2 is YYNGEE. The CDR3 covers 12 residues. The DNA for the CDR3 is TGTGCCACCCACAGATCCAATCAGCCCCAGCATTTT. This codes for CATHRSNQPQHF. Combining the CDR3 with reference TRBV9 and TRBJ1-5 gives the whole variable domain DSGVTQTPKHLITATGQRVTLRCSPRSGDLSVYWYQQSLDQGLQFLIQYYNGEERAKGNILERFSAQQFPDLHSELNLSSLELGDSALYFCATHRSNQPQHFGDGTRLSIL.

The chain has TRBV19 and TRBJ2-7, with a weak D call TRBD2 (5 bases). CDR1 and CDR2 from the germline V gene are LNHDA and SQIVND (reference sequence). The CDR3 sequence is 14 residues long. V was cut by 7 bases and J by 3 bases, with 16 bases left in between. The DNA for the CDR3 is TGTGCCAGTACTAGGGCCGGGGATCTCTACGAGCAGTACTTC. Encoded protein: CASTRAGDLYEQYF. Supplemented by reference TRBV19 and TRBJ2-7, the full variable domain reads DGGITQSPKYLFRKEGQNVTLSCEQNLNHDAMYWYRQDPGQGLRLIYYSQIVNDFQKGDIAEGYSVSREKKESFPLTVTSAQKNPTAFYLCASTRAGDLYEQYFGPGTRLTVT.

The chain employs TRBV6-1 and TRBJ2-1, with no clear D. The CDR3 has 13 amino acids. V was cut by 0 bases and J by 9 bases, with 9 bases left in between. CDR1 MNHNS and CDR2 SASEGT come from the germline V gene. CDR3 in amino acids: CASSEAPEREQFF. DNA for the CDR3: TGTGCCAGCAGTGAAGCCCCCGAGCGTGAGCAGTTCTTC.

This clone has a handful of counts. This rearrangement joins TRBV6-5 to TRBJ2-7; 9 bases are shared with TRBD1. After removal of 5 bases from V and 2 bases from J, the junction contained 4 bases not matched to a gene. Germline CDR1 MNHEY, CDR2 SVGAGI. The CDR3 is 14 residues long. As DNA, the CDR3 is TGTGCCAGCAGTCAGGGACAGGGACCCTACGAGCAGTACTTC. This encodes CASSQGQGPYEQYF.

The genes are TRBV4-1 and TRBJ1-2, with 9 bases lining up with TRBD1. V lost 3 bases to trimming and J lost 7 bases; unmatched junction nucleotides: 18. This CDR3 has 18 residues. Looked up from germline, CDR1 is MGHRA and CDR2 is YSYEKL. The CDR3 bases are TGCGCCAGCAGCCACGAAACCTCCCCGGGGGGACAGGGTTTTGGCTACACCTTC. It is translated as CASSHETSPGGQGFGYTF.

The V and J genes are TRBV10-3 and TRBJ2-2, with D tentatively TRBD1 (5 bases). Germline V lookup: CDR1 ENHRY, CDR2 SYGVKD. Trimming took 8 bases from V and 1 from J, leaving 8 bases between them. The CDR3 runs to 13 residues. Here the CDR3 DNA reads TGTGCCATCCTTAGGGGGAACACCGGGGAGCTGTTTTTT. This translates into CAILRGNTGELFF.

This rearrangement joins TRBV6-1 to TRBJ1-1, with a weak D call TRBD1 (5 bases). This CDR3 has 14 residues. V gave up 6 bases and J gave up 2 bases, with 13 bases separating them. Germline values: CDR1 MNHNS, CDR2 SASEGT. CDR3 DNA: TGTGCCAGCAGGGGGGTGGGGGGAAACACTGAAGCTTTCTTT. Translated, it gives CASRGVGGNTEAFF.

The V call is TRBV7-8, the J call TRBJ1-2, with 8 bases aligning to TRBD1. From germline, CDR1 is SGHVS and CDR2 FQNEAQ. The J segment lost 8 bases and the V segment lost 5 bases, leaving 10 bases of the junction unmatched. The CDR3 has 14 amino acids. In nucleotides, the CDR3 is TGTGCCAGCAGCGACGGACAGGGCTCTAGAGGCTACACCTTC. Translating gives CASSDGQGSRGYTF.

The chain carries TRBV5-1 and TRBJ1-6; D is undetermined. CDR1 is SGHRS and CDR2 is YFSETQ in the germline V gene. This CDR3 has 13 amino acids. The germline V and J ends were trimmed by 5 bases and 5 bases, with 8 bases remaining between them. The CDR3 loop is CASSEGDNSPLHF. Written as DNA, the CDR3 is TGCGCCAGCAGTGAGGGTGATAATTCACCCCTCCACTTT. The variable domain in full, with the rest retrieved from reference TRBV5-1 and TRBJ1-6, is KAGVTQTPRYLIKTRGQQVTLSCSPISGHRSVSWYQQTPGQGLQFLFEYFSETQRNKGNFPGRFSGRQFSNSRSEMNVSTLELGDSALYLCASSEGDNSPLHFGNGTRLTVT.

In its sample, this clone was seen once. The chain couples TRBV10-3 to TRBJ1-1; unclear D gene. There are 16 residues in the CDR3. V was trimmed by 0 bases and J by 5 bases, leaving 16 bases between them. Germline-derived CDR1 and CDR2 are ENHRY and SYGVKD. The CDR3 reads CAISESRLTFGTEAFF. For the CDR3, the DNA is TGTGCCATCAGTGAGTCGCGGCTGACCTTTGGGACTGAAGCTTTCTTT.

The chain uses TRBV6-1 and TRBJ1-3, with a tentative D call TRBD1 (5 bases). Per the germline V gene, CDR1 is MNHNS and CDR2 is SASEGT. Deletions cut 6 bases from V and 0 bases from J, with 9 bases between. This CDR3 has 14 residues. The CDR3: CASRADNSGNTIYF. For the CDR3, the DNA is TGTGCCAGCAGGGCGGACAACTCTGGAAACACCATATATTTT.

This clone was picked up one time. CDR3 region: CASSGGTSGASNTGELFF. The CDR3 DNA reads as TGCGCCAGCAGCGGTGGGACTAGCGGGGCATCGAACACCGGGGAGCTGTTTTTT. The chain couples TRBV5-1 to TRBJ2-2; 13 bases match TRBD2. The V gene's germline CDR1 is SGHRS and CDR2 YFSETQ. The CDR3 is made up of 18 amino acids. Germline trimming cut 4 bases from V and 0 bases from J; bases unmatched to any gene: 6.